These 14 T cell receptor beta chains originate from one sample sequenced in a study of blood T cell repertoires in COVID-19. TCRdb's copy holds only in-frame clones and misses some; the assay was immunoSEQ multiplex PCR. The sample has 140,000 or so clones, over 80% seen once; the top ten hold approximately 35%. The sequencing input was peripheral blood. These receptor sequences come from a man in his fifties who had recovered from COVID-19.

The J gene is TRBJ2-3, the V gene TRBV27; the match to TRBD2 covers 7 bases. This CDR3 contains 15 residues. The J segment lost 3 bases and the V segment lost 3 bases, leaving 6 bases of the junction unmatched. Germline V lookup: CDR1 MNHEY, CDR2 SMNVEV (reference sequence). CDR3 sequence reads: CASSFKRGGTDTQYF. The CDR3 DNA sequence: TGTGCCAGCAGTTTTAAGCGGGGAGGGACAGATACGCAGTATTTT.

Note on this clone: One end of the junction does not line up with germline, which may come from a read error. V gene TRBV7-9 combines with J gene TRBJ2-7; weak D call: TRBD1 (6 bases). Germline CDR1 SEHNR, CDR2 FQNEAQ (reference sequence). There are 13 residues in the CDR3. The CDR3 region is CASRSDRSYGQYF. The CDR3 DNA sequence: TGTGCCAGCAGATCCGACAGGTCCTACGGGCAGTACTTC.

This chain joins TRBV12-3 or TRBV12-4 and TRBJ2-7; TRBD1 might be the D (5 bases). Trimming cost V 7 bases and J 4 bases, with 11 bases left between them. There are 12 residues in the CDR3. CDR3 bases: TGTGCCAGCAACCAGGGAACTTACGAGCAGTACTTC. Translation: CASNQGTYEQYF.

CDR3 in DNA: TGTGCCAGCAGGATTGACAGGGCGAACACTGAAGCTTTCTTT. Protein sequence: CASRIDRANTEAFF. The gene calls are TRBV6-5 and TRBJ1-1, with 7 positions matching TRBD1. With 6 bases clipped from V and 1 base from J, the junction kept 5 bases outside the gene matches. CDR1 MNHEY and CDR2 SVGAGI come from the germline V gene. This CDR3 contains 14 residues.

Note on this clone: Additional DNA sequences in this sample encode the identical CDR3. The chain uses TRBV18 and TRBJ1-1, with 8 bases fitting TRBD1. CDR3 length equals 13 residues. Germline V CDR1 and CDR2: KGHSH, LQKENI. Trimming at V came to 3 bases and at J to 3 bases, leaving 0 bases not matched to a gene. Here the CDR3 DNA reads TGTGCCAGCTCACCGGGACAGGACACTGAAGCTTTCTTT. This translates into CASSPGQDTEAFF.

The chain links TRBV2 to TRBJ1-2, with TRBD1 identical over 7 bases. V lost 7 bases to trimming and J lost 7 bases; unmatched junction nucleotides: 12. Germline V CDR1 and CDR2: SNHLY, FYNNEI. The CDR3 is made up of 14 amino acids. CDR3 DNA: TGTGCCAGCACCCCCCCGACAGGGCAAAGTGGCTACACCTTC. Its protein is CASTPPTGQSGYTF.

The rearrangement uses TRBV30 and TRBJ2-7; no clear D gene. The CDR3 runs 14 residues. V was trimmed by 0 bases and J by 3 bases, leaving 12 bases between them. Germline CDR1 is GTSNPN and CDR2 is SVGIG (reference sequence). In DNA form, the CDR3 reads TGTGCCTGGAGTGTAACGCGGTACAACTACGAGCAGTACTTC. It codes for CAWSVTRYNYEQYF.

This clone was counted once. The chain employs TRBV7-2 and TRBJ1-5; weak D call: TRBD1 (6 bases). The CDR3 is 15 residues long. Per germline, CDR1 SGHTA and CDR2 FQGNSA. V was pared by 3 bases and J by 0 bases, with 9 bases between. For the CDR3, the DNA is TGTGCCAGCAGCTTGACAGGACCTAGCAATCAGCCCCAGCATTTT. This translates into CASSLTGPSNQPQHF. The whole variable domain, remainder taken from reference TRBV7-2 and TRBJ1-5, is GAGVSQSPSNKVTEKGKDVELRCDPISGHTALYWYRQSLGQGLEFLIYFQGNSAPDKSGLPSDRFSAERTGGSVSTLTIQRTQQEDSAVYLCASSLTGPSNQPQHFGDGTRLSIL.

The chain has TRBV3-1 (or the pseudogene TRBV3-2) and TRBJ2-3, with D possibly being TRBD1 (6 bases). Trimming stripped 3 bases from V and 9 bases from J, with 13 bases between. The germline CDR1 and CDR2 sequences are LGHDT and YNNKEL (reference sequence). This CDR3 region has 13 residues. The CDR3 DNA reads TGTGCCAGCAGCCAGCCCTTTGGGGGCACGCAGTATTTT. Translation: CASSQPFGGTQYF.

This sequence joins TRBV11-3 and TRBJ2-7; no definite D call. V lost 3 bases and J lost 7, with 10 bases in between. Per germline, CDR1 SGHNT and CDR2 YENEEA. The CDR3 consists of 12 residues. The DNA for the CDR3 is TGTGCCAGCAGCTTCGAGTCCGGGGAGCAGTACTTC. Translated: CASSFESGEQYF.

This chain links TRBV5-6 with TRBJ2-1; 13 positions agree with TRBD2. CDR1 is SGHDT, CDR2 YYEEEE, per germline. This CDR3 comprises 16 residues. V lost 4 bases to trimming and J lost 2 bases; unmatched junction nucleotides: 3. Here the CDR3 reads CASSPGLAGAYNEQFF. The CDR3 DNA sequence: TGTGCCAGCAGCCCCGGACTAGCGGGGGCCTACAATGAGCAGTTCTTC. Together with reference TRBV5-6 and TRBJ2-1, the CDR3 gives the full variable domain: DAGVTQSPTHLIKTRGQQVTLRCSPKSGHDTVSWYQQALGQGPQFIFQYYEEEERQRGNFPDRFSGHQFPNYSSELNVNALLLGDSALYLCASSPGLAGAYNEQFFGPGTRLTVL.

V and J are TRBV5-4 and TRBJ1-1; weak D call: TRBD1 (5 bases). Germline CDR1 reads SGHNT; CDR2 reads YYREEE (reference sequence). The CDR3 consists of 13 residues. V was trimmed by 0 bases and J by 6 bases, leaving 9 bases between them. The CDR3, as DNA: TGTGCCAGCAGCTTGGATCAGGGATCTGAAGCTTTCTTT. This gives the protein CASSLDQGSEAFF.

This rearrangement joins TRBV7-9 to TRBJ1-2; 8 bases agree with TRBD1. V trimming: 3 bases; J trimming: 6 bases; junction bases outside the gene matches: 9. CDR1 SEHNR and CDR2 FQNEAQ come from the germline V gene (reference sequence). This CDR3 comprises 15 residues. The CDR3 DNA follows: TGTGCCAGCAGCTTCTCCCGGACAGGGTTACATGGCTACACCTTC. Its translation: CASSFSRTGLHGYTF.

This sequence joins TRBV29-1 and TRBJ2-7, with TRBD1 as a possible D gene (5 bases). Trimming pared 5 bases from V and 3 bases from J, leaving 14 bases between. CDR1 SQVTM and CDR2 ANQGSEA come from the germline V gene. This CDR3 is built from 13 residues. The CDR3 reads CSVIAGHVYEQYF. CDR3 nucleotides: TGCAGCGTTATAGCCGGACACGTCTACGAGCAGTACTTC.